These 27 T cell receptor beta chains share one sample of origin, sequenced in a study of shared clonotypes between healthy human individuals. The assay was immunoSEQ multiplex PCR, and TCRdb's table has in-frame clones only and misses some. The sample has a few hundred thousand clones; about 69% are singletons. Material for sequencing was memory CD4+ T cells sorted from blood. Subset specified: CD45RA-negative fraction. The receptors were gathered from a man aged 25 to 45 in good health.

V is TRBV2 and J is TRBJ2-1; D might be TRBD2 (6 bases). Trimming cost V 8 bases and J 9 bases, with 20 bases left between them. This CDR3 is 14 amino acids long. Germline CDR1 and CDR2: SNHLY and FYNNEI. The CDR3 bases are TGTGCCAGCTCCCAGGAAAGGGAGGCCACTGAGCAGTTCTTC. Translated, it gives CASSQEREATEQFF.

This chain uses TRBV25-1 with TRBJ2-1; 9 nucleotides line up with TRBD1. J lost 8 bases, V lost 7 bases, and 6 bases had no gene match. Germline V gene sequence: CDR1 MGHDK, CDR2 SYGVNS. The CDR3 covers 13 residues. The CDR3 region has the DNA TGTGCCAGCACCAACACAGGGGGCGATGAGCAGTTCTTC. This encodes CASTNTGGDEQFF.

The J gene is TRBJ2-3, the V gene TRBV28; D remains ambiguous. The CDR3 covers 14 residues. CDR1 and CDR2 (germline): MDHEN, SYDVKM. V was clipped by 2 bases and J by 4 bases, with 10 bases between them. The CDR3 coding sequence is TGTGCCAGCAGTTTACATGGCCTCCCAGATACGCAGTATTTT. Translated: CASSLHGLPDTQYF.

CDR3 nucleotide sequence: TGTGCCAGCAGCGTCGCAATCTGGAATGAGCAGTTCTTC. The encoded protein is CASSVAIWNEQFF. V usage is TRBV5-6 and J usage is TRBJ2-1; D gene uncertain. Germline values: CDR1 SGHDT, CDR2 YYEEEE. There are 13 residues in the CDR3. Trimming shortened V by 4 bases and J by 7 bases, and 12 bases separated the two germline ends.

The chain employs TRBV7-9 and TRBJ1-5; no clear D gene. In germline, CDR1 is SEHNR, CDR2 FQNEAQ (reference sequence). The CDR3 runs to 13 residues. The V and J ends lost 0 bases and 5 bases respectively, with 5 bases between them. DNA for the CDR3: TGTGCCAGCAGCTTAGCTGGCGATCAGCCCCAGCATTTT. It codes for CASSLAGDQPQHF.

The chain couples TRBV28 to TRBJ2-5; D possibly corresponds to TRBD2 (6 bases). CDR1 is MDHEN, CDR2 SYDVKM, per germline. V was cut by 5 bases and J by 5 bases, with 18 bases left in between. This CDR3 comprises 15 residues. Here the CDR3 reads CASSLSRLGAETQYF. The CDR3 DNA reads as TGTGCCAGCAGTCTCTCGCGACTAGGCGCGGAGACCCAGTACTTC.

This chain uses TRBV27 with TRBJ2-5, with unresolved D. The V end lost 5 bases, the J end lost 4 bases, and 14 bases lay between the germline ends. The CDR3 runs to 14 residues. The germline V gene encodes CDR1 MNHEY and CDR2 SMNVEV (reference sequence). The CDR3 spells CASSRPNSPETQYF. The CDR3 nucleotides read TGTGCCAGCAGTCGCCCTAATTCCCCAGAGACCCAGTACTTC.

This clone was recorded a few times. The chain has TRBV7-9 and TRBJ2-7; a weak D match, TRBD2 (6 bases). Trimming removed 2 bases from V and 1 base from J, with 18 bases in between. Germline CDR1 is SEHNR and CDR2 is FQNEAQ (reference sequence). CDR3 length: 17 amino acids. CDR3 amino acids: CASSLTPGGKLSYEQYF. The CDR3, as DNA: TGTGCCAGCAGCTTAACCCCCGGGGGTAAACTTTCCTACGAGCAGTACTTC.

This chain joins TRBV5-1 and TRBJ1-5; D is unresolved. The CDR3 consists of 11 residues. Germline CDR1 reads SGHRS; CDR2 reads YFSETQ. The V gene lost 7 bases and the J gene lost 5 bases, with 7 bases spanning the gap. The CDR3 region is CASGGDQPQHF. DNA of the CDR3: TGCGCCAGCGGTGGGGATCAGCCCCAGCATTTT.

The chain uses TRBV29-1 and TRBJ2-1, with 8 bases matching TRBD2. With 4 bases clipped from V and 0 bases from J, the junction kept 5 bases outside the gene matches. Per germline, CDR1 SQVTM and CDR2 ANQGSEA. The CDR3 spans 15 residues. DNA for the CDR3: TGCAGCGTTGCGATCGGGACTAGCTCCTACAATGAGCAGTTCTTC. Residues: CSVAIGTSSYNEQFF.

The chain is built from TRBV5-1 and TRBJ2-3; 10 bases fit TRBD1. The length of the CDR3 is 16 residues. V lost 4 bases and J lost 6; bases outside the gene matches: 11. From germline, CDR1 is SGHRS and CDR2 YFSETQ. The CDR3 DNA sequence: TGCGCCAGCAGCCGGCCCGGGACAGGGGTTTTTGATACGCAGTATTTT. Translating gives CASSRPGTGVFDTQYF.

This clone was picked up a small number of times. V is TRBV7-3 and J is TRBJ2-3, with no clear D. The CDR3 has 14 amino acids. In germline, CDR1 is SGHTA, CDR2 FQGTGA. The germline V and J ends were trimmed by 0 bases and 4 bases, with 8 bases remaining between them. The CDR3 coding sequence is TGTGCCAGCAGCTTAACCCTTCAAGCAGATACGCAGTATTTT. It specifies CASSLTLQADTQYF.

This clone has more than one count but fewer than ten. This CDR3 reads CASSLYGPDNQPQHF. Written as DNA, the CDR3 is TGTGCCAGCAGTTTATATGGTCCGGACAATCAGCCCCAGCATTTT. This sequence joins TRBV28 and TRBJ1-5; D is uncertain. V lost 1 base and J lost 3, with 10 bases in between. This CDR3 has 15 amino acids. Germline V CDR1 and CDR2: MDHEN, SYDVKM.

This clone was detected only once. V and J are TRBV5-1 and TRBJ2-2; 10 nucleotides align to TRBD2. V lost 3 bases, J lost 5 bases, and 10 bases stayed unmatched. CDR1 and CDR2 from the germline V gene are SGHRS and YFSETQ. The length of the CDR3 is 17 residues. The DNA of the CDR3 is TGCGCCAGCAGCTCCGGTCAGCGGGAGGGCCGGACCGGGGAGCTGTTTTTT. Protein product: CASSSGQREGRTGELFF.

The DNA for the CDR3 is TGTGCCAGCAGCAACGGGGCGCAGCGGGTTAGGAGCTACGAGCAGTACTTC. Its translation is CASSNGAQRVRSYEQYF. The chain employs TRBV21-1 and TRBJ2-7; TRBD2, as called in the table, went unchecked against the DNA. TRBV21-1 is described as a pseudogene. The CDR3 runs to 17 residues.

The V call is TRBV5-4, the J call TRBJ2-3, with D unclear. The germline gives CDR1 SGHNT, CDR2 YYREEE (reference sequence). The CDR3 covers 14 residues. Trimming shortened V by 2 bases and J by 8 bases, and 15 bases separated the two germline ends. The DNA for the CDR3 is TGTGCCAGCAGCTTACCGGAGTCGGTCGGTACGCAGTATTTT. Translated, it gives CASSLPESVGTQYF.

The chain is built from TRBV11-2 and TRBJ2-4; D remains ambiguous. The CDR3 runs 17 residues. The germline V gene encodes CDR1 SGHAT and CDR2 FQNNGV. The V and J ends lost 0 bases and 5 bases respectively, with 17 bases between them. The chain's CDR3 is CASSLEPFAKGQNIQYF. CDR3 sequence (DNA): TGTGCCAGCAGCTTAGAACCCTTCGCCAAGGGCCAAAACATTCAGTACTTC.

The rearrangement joins TRBV5-4 to TRBJ2-5, with no clear D. This CDR3 spans 13 amino acids. Germline CDR1 reads SGHNT; CDR2 reads YYREEE (reference sequence). V was trimmed by 4 bases and J by 6 bases, leaving 13 bases between them. CDR3 DNA: TGTGCCAGCAGCCCTAGTGGGTTGCAGACCCAGTACTTC. This translates into CASSPSGLQTQYF.

The genes are TRBV7-8 and TRBJ2-7, with D possibly matching TRBD2 (6 bases). This CDR3 has 14 residues. Trimming shortened V by 8 bases and J by 1 base, and 15 bases separated the two germline ends. Looked up from germline, CDR1 is SGHVS and CDR2 is FQNEAQ. The CDR3 loop reads CASSIGGNSYEQYF. CDR3 bases: TGTGCCAGCTCCATTGGGGGGAATTCCTACGAGCAGTACTTC.

In its sample, this clone was seen a few times. The genes are TRBV5-1 and TRBJ2-1, with D maybe TRBD2 (5 bases). The germline CDR1 and CDR2 sequences are SGHRS and YFSETQ. Deletions cut 8 bases from V and 8 bases from J, with 23 bases between. The CDR3 consists of 15 residues. CDR3 in DNA: TGCGCCAGTCACACCAGAGGAGGTTCAGTCGATGAGCAGTTCTTC. It encodes CASHTRGGSVDEQFF.

The rearrangement joins TRBV10-3 to TRBJ2-7; a possible D gene is TRBD2 (6 bases). CDR3 size: 14 residues. V dropped 11 bases and J dropped 0 bases, with 17 bases sitting between them. Germline V gives CDR1 ENHRY, CDR2 SYGVKD. Written as DNA, the CDR3 is TGTGCCTCCCGAACTAGGACTAACTCCTACGAGCAGTACTTC. Protein sequence: CASRTRTNSYEQYF.

The V and J genes are TRBV2 and TRBJ1-1, with TRBD1 identical over 10 bases. The CDR3 runs to 14 residues. The V gene's germline CDR1 is SNHLY and CDR2 FYNNEI. V lost 6 bases to trimming and J lost 5 bases; unmatched junction nucleotides: 6. CDR3 amino acids: CASRIGTGVTEAFF. As DNA, the CDR3 is TGTGCCAGCAGGATAGGGACAGGGGTTACTGAAGCTTTCTTT.

This chain connects TRBV5-8 to TRBJ2-7; 9 bases are shared with TRBD2. Germline lookup yields CDR1 SGHTS and CDR2 YDEGEE. The junction had 11 bases not matched to a gene; V was cut back by 4 bases and J by 3 bases. CDR3 length equals 16 residues. The CDR3 is CASSRSRSGRNYEQYF. In DNA form, the CDR3 reads TGTGCCAGCAGCCGCAGCAGGAGCGGGAGGAACTACGAGCAGTACTTC.

The chain has TRBV10-3 and TRBJ2-6, with TRBD1 as a possible D gene (6 bases). Trimming stripped 0 bases from V and 0 bases from J, with 15 bases between. The CDR3 covers 19 residues. Germline assignment: CDR1 ENHRY and CDR2 SYGVKD. The CDR3 DNA sequence: TGTGCCATCAGTGAGTCGGGCAGGGGTAACCCCTCTGGGGCCAACGTCCTGACTTTC. Translated, it gives CAISESGRGNPSGANVLTF.

V gene TRBV5-8 combines with J gene TRBJ1-2, with D uncertain. The germline V gene encodes CDR1 SGHTS and CDR2 YDEGEE. V lost 2 bases to trimming and J lost 6 bases, with 14 bases between them. CDR3 size: 14 residues. CDR3 sequence: CASSFSGRVNGYTF. CDR3 sequence (DNA): TGTGCCAGCAGCTTTTCGGGCAGAGTCAATGGCTACACCTTC.

J is TRBJ1-2 and V is TRBV7-2, with 9 bases matching TRBD1. The CDR3 consists of 13 residues. Germline CDR1 reads SGHTA; CDR2 reads FQGNSA. Trimming removed 5 bases from V and 8 bases from J; junction bases left unmatched: 6. Written as DNA, the CDR3 is TGTGCCAGCAGCCAAACCGACAGGGGGGGCTACACCTTC. Its protein is CASSQTDRGGYTF.

This chain connects TRBV30 to TRBJ2-5; weak D call: TRBD1 (5 bases). CDR3 length: 13 amino acids. V was clipped by 1 base and J by 2 bases, with 8 bases between them. Looked up from germline, CDR1 is GTSNPN and CDR2 is SVGIG (reference sequence). CDR3 in DNA: TGTGCCTGGAGTGGAACAGGTCAAGAGACCCAGTACTTC. It translates to CAWSGTGQETQYF.